This T cell receptor beta chain was documented in a study of blood T cell repertoires in COVID-19. Study details: Sites in the United States, Italy and Spain provided acute and convalescent COVID-19 samples. PBMCs, B-cell-depleted T cells, or T cells were the source of the cDNA or gDNA that made up the material.

In the authors' methods: Researchers report that nucleated cell counts were estimated from reference gene primer amplification. Here immunoSEQ multiplex PCR was the method, and the copy in TCRdb shows in-frame clones only, minus some. V, J and clone size derive from that table, while D and trimming were established from the DNA sequence. The data show some 110,000 clones, less than 85% seen once. The CDR3 loop spans 16 amino acids. Germline-derived CDR1 and CDR2 are MNHEY and SMNVEV (reference sequence). The V gene end was trimmed by 8 bases and the J gene end by 2 bases; junction bases not matched to a gene: 7. The sample holds one count of this clone.

The TCR comes from a woman aged 60-70 years with acute or convalescent COVID-19. The J gene is TRBJ2-2, the V gene TRBV27, with 11 bases fitting TRBD2. Sequencing was done on a sample of peripheral blood. The CDR3 coding sequence is TGTGCCAGCGGGGTAGCGGGGGGGCTAAACACCGGGGAGCTGTTTTTT. This codes for CASGVAGGLNTGELFF.